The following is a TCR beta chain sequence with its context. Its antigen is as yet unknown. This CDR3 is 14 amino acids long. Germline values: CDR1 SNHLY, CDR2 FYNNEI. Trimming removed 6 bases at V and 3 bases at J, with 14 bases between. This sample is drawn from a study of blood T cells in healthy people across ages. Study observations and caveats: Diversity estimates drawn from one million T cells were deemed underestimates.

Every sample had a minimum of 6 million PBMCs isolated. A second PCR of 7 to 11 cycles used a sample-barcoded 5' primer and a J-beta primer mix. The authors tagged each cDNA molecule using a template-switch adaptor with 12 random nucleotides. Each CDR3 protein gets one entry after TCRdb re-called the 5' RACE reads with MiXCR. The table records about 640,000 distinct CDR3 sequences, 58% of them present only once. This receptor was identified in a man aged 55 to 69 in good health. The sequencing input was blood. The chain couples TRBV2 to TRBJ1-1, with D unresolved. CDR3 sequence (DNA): TGTGCCAGCAGACCCCGGGATGCCGACACTGAAGCTTTCTTT. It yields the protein CASRPRDADTEAFF.